The clone carrying this T cell receptor beta chain was seen only a few times. Its antigen is still unknown. This sample stems from a study of T-cell memory formation after mild COVID-19. UMIs and sample barcodes were carried by the TCR alpha and TCR beta cDNA libraries that 5'RACE produced using constant-segment primers. TCRdb fed the 5' RACE reads into MiXCR, producing one record per CDR3 protein. The table includes 580,000 or so distinct CDR3 sequences, 15% to 20% detected once. Whole-study results and caveats: Within pre-infection memory, some responding clones were found, suggesting cross-reactive memory joined.

CDR1 is SGHTA and CDR2 is FQGNSA in the germline V gene. This CDR3 has 15 residues. The V gene end was trimmed by 5 bases and the J gene end by 5 bases; junction bases not matched to a gene: 6. This clonotype originated in an adult woman who had mild COVID-19 (a few samples of this study predate the infection). Cell type and time point are not known. Source material: PBMCs or a T cell subset sorted from them (not recorded which). The chain has TRBV7-2 and TRBJ2-3; 11 nucleotides line up with TRBD2. Here the CDR3 reads CASSLSGGARDTQYF. The CDR3 DNA reads as TGTGCCAGCAGCCTTAGCGGGGGGGCGAGAGATACGCAGTATTTT.